The 22 T cell receptor beta chains below all came from one sample that was sequenced in a study of OX40 agonist ivuxolimab in advanced cancers. The protocol was immunoSEQ multiplex PCR, while the TCRdb copy is restricted to in-frame clones and leaves out a portion. The sample has roughly 92,000 clones, around 90% seen once. The starting material was CD4+ or CD8+ T cells sorted from blood, obtained in a trial of the OX40 agonist ivuxolimab. Receptors originate from an adult with an advanced solid tumor such as melanoma, head and neck, liver or kidney cancer.

The rearrangement uses TRBV27 and TRBJ2-1, with D possibly being TRBD1 (5 bases). The CDR3 totals 15 residues. Germline loops: CDR1 MNHEY, CDR2 SMNVEV (reference sequence). V lost 7 bases and J 0 bases, leaving 13 bases between the germline ends. For the CDR3, the DNA is TGTGCCAGCAAAACCAGGGTTAGCTCCTACAATGAGCAGTTCTTC. This encodes CASKTRVSSYNEQFF.

The chain joins TRBV5-1 to TRBJ2-3; D is undetermined. Trimming cost V 4 bases and J 2 bases, with 8 bases left between them. This CDR3 comprises 13 residues. From germline, CDR1 is SGHRS and CDR2 YFSETQ. The CDR3 region is CASSVLFTDTQYF. The CDR3 coding sequence is TGCGCCAGCAGCGTCCTATTCACAGATACGCAGTATTTT.

J is TRBJ1-1 and V is TRBV7-8; D is unresolved. CDR1 is SGHVS, CDR2 FQNEAQ, per germline. The V and J ends lost 5 bases and 6 bases respectively, with 13 bases between them. The length of the CDR3 is 13 residues. CDR3 DNA sequence: TGTGCCAGCAGCAGGTTAGGGTTCCCTGAAGCTTTCTTT. Protein product: CASSRLGFPEAFF.

This chain uses TRBV2 with TRBJ2-3; TRBD1 aligns across 7 bases. This CDR3 has 15 amino acids. Germline loops: CDR1 SNHLY, CDR2 FYNNEI. V shed 4 bases, J shed 1 base, and the junction held 5 bases outside the gene matches. The CDR3 reads CASSGTGTGTDTQYF. The CDR3, as DNA: TGTGCCAGCAGTGGGACCGGGACAGGCACAGATACGCAGTATTTT.

This chain joins TRBV15 and TRBJ2-7; 8 nucleotides match TRBD1. V gave up 4 bases and J gave up 9 bases; unmatched junction bases: 11. The germline gives CDR1 LNHNV, CDR2 YYDKDF (reference sequence). The CDR3 runs to 14 residues. CDR3 sequence reads: CATSTKDRDRGQYF. The DNA for the CDR3 is TGTGCCACCAGCACCAAGGACAGGGATAGAGGGCAGTACTTC. Full variable domain (remainder filled in from reference TRBV15 and TRBJ2-7): DAMVIQNPRYQVTQFGKPVTLSCSQTLNHNVMYWYQQKSSQAPKLLFHYYDKDFNNEADTPDNFQSRRPNTSFCFLDIRSPGLGDTAMYLCATSTKDRDRGQYFGPGTRLTVT.

The V gene is TRBV7-9, the J gene TRBJ2-3, with a tentative D call TRBD2 (5 bases). Trimming stripped 9 bases from V and 3 bases from J, with 13 bases between. The CDR3 consists of 13 residues. In germline, CDR1 is SEHNR, CDR2 FQNEAQ (reference sequence). The CDR3 sequence: CASTLGETDTQYF. DNA for the CDR3: TGTGCCAGTACCCTCGGGGAGACAGATACGCAGTATTTT.

This chain uses TRBV4-1 with TRBJ1-3, with a possible D match to TRBD1 (5 bases). Germline assignment: CDR1 MGHRA and CDR2 YSYEKL. This CDR3 is built from 20 residues. V was cut by 1 base and J by 0 bases, with 22 bases left in between. The CDR3: CASSQARAGQGALSGNTIYF. As DNA, the CDR3 is TGCGCCAGCAGCCAAGCAAGGGCAGGTCAGGGTGCGCTCTCTGGAAACACCATATATTTT.

The CDR3 DNA reads as TGTGCCAGCAGTTCACCCGCGGGACAGGGCGCCTACGAGCAGTACTTC. Translation gives CASSSPAGQGAYEQYF. J is TRBJ2-7 and V is TRBV28; TRBD1 matches 9 bases. Trimming cost V 4 bases and J 2 bases; bases outside gene matches: 9. Germline V CDR1 and CDR2: MDHEN, SYDVKM. The CDR3 has 16 residues.

This sequence joins TRBV19 and TRBJ1-5; 10 nucleotides agree with TRBD1. CDR3 length equals 19 residues. The J segment lost 0 bases and the V segment lost 7 bases, leaving 15 bases of the junction unmatched. Germline loops: CDR1 LNHDA, CDR2 SQIVND (reference sequence). The CDR3 protein is CASTMGWDRGHYSNQPQHF. The CDR3 DNA is TGTGCCAGTACCATGGGATGGGACAGGGGCCATTATAGCAATCAGCCCCAGCATTTT.

This clone was counted once. The CDR3 loop is CASSFLGRVGEQFF. The CDR3 DNA follows: TGTGCCAGCAGCTTCCTCGGGAGGGTCGGTGAGCAGTTCTTC. The chain employs TRBV7-8 and TRBJ2-1, with 8 bases matching TRBD2. V shed 3 bases and J 9 bases; nucleotides not matched to a gene: 7. The CDR3 is 14 amino acids. The germline V gene has CDR1 SGHVS and CDR2 FQNEAQ.

The V gene is TRBV9, the J gene TRBJ2-3, with 8 bases aligning to TRBD1. The junction had 4 bases not matched to a gene; V was cut back by 2 bases and J by 2 bases. Germline V gene data show CDR1 as SGDLS and CDR2 as YYNGEE. CDR3 length: 15 residues. CDR3: CASSVGTGFTDTQYF. The CDR3 region has the DNA TGTGCCAGCAGCGTCGGGACAGGTTTCACAGATACGCAGTATTTT.

The chain joins TRBV2 to TRBJ2-2; the D call may be TRBD1 or TRBD2 (5 bases each). V shed 6 bases and J shed 5 bases, with 22 bases lying between them. Germline V lookup: CDR1 SNHLY, CDR2 FYNNEI. The CDR3 is made up of 17 amino acids. CDR3 DNA: TGTGCCAGCAGACTTAACCGGGACGGCGAATGGACCGGGGAGCTGTTTTTT. Protein sequence: CASRLNRDGEWTGELFF.

The chain joins TRBV18 to TRBJ2-4, with TRBD1 matching 11 bases. Germline CDR1 reads KGHSH; CDR2 reads LQKENI. V lost 4 bases, J lost 1 base, and 9 bases stayed unmatched. CDR3 length: 18 amino acids. In nucleotides, the CDR3 is TGTGCCAGCTCACATCCGGGACAGGGGGATTGGGCCAAAAACATTCAGTACTTC. Translation: CASSHPGQGDWAKNIQYF.

J is TRBJ1-2 and V is TRBV6-1; tentative D call: TRBD1 (5 bases). V was shortened by 11 bases and J by 3 bases, with 10 bases between the two germline ends. From germline, CDR1 is MNHNS and CDR2 SASEGT. The CDR3 has 11 residues. Written as DNA, the CDR3 is TGTGCCGCAGCGGGGGACTATGGCTACACCTTC. This sequence encodes CAAAGDYGYTF.

This clone was found once. The gene calls are TRBV5-1 and TRBJ2-2; D call uncertain. The germline CDR1 and CDR2 sequences are SGHRS and YFSETQ. Trimming took 0 bases from V and 2 from J, leaving 5 bases between them. The CDR3 is made up of 14 amino acids. The CDR3 loop is CASSLAYNTGELFF. CDR3 DNA sequence: TGCGCCAGCAGCTTGGCGTACAACACCGGGGAGCTGTTTTTT.

The sample holds one count of this clone. This rearrangement joins TRBV5-1 to TRBJ2-7; D is perhaps TRBD2 (5 bases). The CDR3 loop spans 14 amino acids. Germline V CDR1 and CDR2: SGHRS, YFSETQ. V was shortened by 4 bases and J by 3 bases, with 14 bases between the two germline ends. CDR3 sequence reads: CASSPRRIHYEQYF. CDR3 sequence (DNA): TGCGCCAGCAGCCCCCGGAGGATTCACTACGAGCAGTACTTC.

This chain links TRBV5-1 with TRBJ2-7, with D perhaps being TRBD1 or TRBD2 (5 bases each). Per germline, CDR1 SGHRS and CDR2 YFSETQ. V lost 4 bases and J lost 1, with 12 bases in between. This CDR3 comprises 14 residues. CDR3 in DNA: TGCGCCAGCAGCACTGAGGGGTCGTCCTACGAGCAGTACTTC. It is translated as CASSTEGSSYEQYF.

This clone was recorded once. The chain combines TRBV5-1 with TRBJ1-2; 9 positions match TRBD1. Germline V gives CDR1 SGHRS, CDR2 YFSETQ. V lost 4 bases to trimming and J lost 6 bases; unmatched junction nucleotides: 13. The CDR3 length is 16 residues. The CDR3 sequence is CASSPDGQGFRNGYTF. Here the CDR3 DNA reads TGCGCCAGCAGCCCAGACGGACAGGGGTTCAGGAATGGCTACACCTTC. The complete variable domain, with remaining parts taken from reference TRBV5-1 and TRBJ1-2, reads KAGVTQTPRYLIKTRGQQVTLSCSPISGHRSVSWYQQTPGQGLQFLFEYFSETQRNKGNFPGRFSGRQFSNSRSEMNVSTLELGDSALYLCASSPDGQGFRNGYTFGSGTRLTVV.

The chain has TRBV5-1 and TRBJ2-5; D tentatively fits TRBD1 or TRBD2 (5 bases each). Germline loops: CDR1 SGHRS, CDR2 YFSETQ. This CDR3 has 16 amino acids. V lost 1 base and J lost 1, with 14 bases in between. The CDR3 loop reads CASSLTGPTVQETQYF. For the CDR3, the DNA is TGCGCCAGCAGCTTGACGGGGCCGACAGTCCAAGAGACCCAGTACTTC.

The chain uses TRBV6-1 and TRBJ1-1, with 7 bases that match TRBD1. Germline V gene lookup returns CDR1 MNHNS and CDR2 SASEGT. V gave up 6 bases and J gave up 1 base; unmatched junction bases: 5. This CDR3 contains 14 residues. CDR3 in DNA: TGTGCCAGCAGGGGGGGGACAGCGAACACTGAAGCTTTCTTT. Amino acid sequence: CASRGGTANTEAFF.

The gene calls are TRBV5-4 and TRBJ1-2, with 9 positions matching TRBD1. V dropped 0 bases and J dropped 5; count of bases not matched to a gene: 2. CDR1 and CDR2 (germline): SGHNT, YYREEE (reference sequence). The CDR3 is 14 amino acids. CDR3 region: CASSLVGQGYGYTF. The CDR3 DNA sequence: TGTGCCAGCAGCTTGGTGGGACAGGGTTATGGCTACACCTTC.

The chain employs TRBV30 and TRBJ2-3; TRBD1 matches at 9 bases. CDR1 is GTSNPN, CDR2 SVGIG, per germline (reference sequence). The length of the CDR3 is 14 residues. Unmatched junction bases numbered 3, after V lost 4 bases and J lost 1 base. This CDR3 is CAWNRDRGTDTQYF. CDR3 coding DNA: TGTGCCTGGAACCGGGACAGGGGCACAGATACGCAGTATTTT. The complete variable domain, with remaining parts taken from reference TRBV30 and TRBJ2-3, reads SQTIHQWPATLVQPVGSPLSLECTVEGTSNPNLYWYRQAAGRGLQLLFYSVGIGQISSEVPQNLSASRPQDRQFILSSKKLLLSDSGFYLCAWNRDRGTDTQYFGPGTRLTVL.